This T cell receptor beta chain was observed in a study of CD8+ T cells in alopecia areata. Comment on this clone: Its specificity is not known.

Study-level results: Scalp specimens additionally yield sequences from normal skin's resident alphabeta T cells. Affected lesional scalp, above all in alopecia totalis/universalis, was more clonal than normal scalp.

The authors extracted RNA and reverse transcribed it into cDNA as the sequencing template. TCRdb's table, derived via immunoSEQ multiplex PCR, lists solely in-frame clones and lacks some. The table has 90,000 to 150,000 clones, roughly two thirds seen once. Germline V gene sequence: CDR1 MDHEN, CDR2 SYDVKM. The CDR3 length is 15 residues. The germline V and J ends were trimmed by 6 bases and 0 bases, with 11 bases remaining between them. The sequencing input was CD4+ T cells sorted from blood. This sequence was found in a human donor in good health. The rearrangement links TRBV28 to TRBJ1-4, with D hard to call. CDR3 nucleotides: TGTGCCAGCAGGGTCGGGCCCCCAACTAATGAAAAACTGTTTTTT. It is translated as CASRVGPPTNEKLFF.